This TCR beta chain originates from a study of T cells in Graves' hyperthyroidism and ophthalmopathy (dated by TCRdb to between 2019 and 2020). For context, the study as a whole: Peripheral blood samples were taken at initial diagnosis, before any treatment was given. Prospective prediction of ophthalmopathy was tested in an independent validation cohort consisting of some 20 hyperthyroidism patients and approximately 16 patients who later progressed to ophthalmopathy. In addition, the study compared T-cell repertoires in thyroid tissue and in blood from roughly six Graves' hyperthyroidism patients. According to the paper, TCR Vbeta CDR3 sequencing was carried out on approximately 140 peripheral blood samples, which came from under 50 ophthalmopathy, under 85 hyperthyroidism and roughly 17 progressor patients. After blood sampling, hyperthyroidism patients were treated with methimazole at a starting dose of 30 mg daily, and ophthalmopathy patients were treated with high-dose intravenous methylprednisolone. TCR V-J signatures able to tell the groups apart were searched for in a discovery cohort of more than 90 patients, of whom roughly 42 had Graves' ophthalmopathy and about 60 had stable Graves' hyperthyroidism. The 100 discovery patients were randomly split 7:3 into training and test sets. Study-wide findings and limitations: Ophthalmopathy was separated from stable hyperthyroidism by a 13 V-J signature model, with around 90% sensitivity and approximately 84% specificity obtained in cross-validation and 80%/75% obtained in testing. During validation, the model predicted progression to ophthalmopathy a median of around 7 months ahead of onset, with roughly 65% sensitivity and 72% to 80% specificity. Most expanded thyroid clonotypes (frequency above 0.001) were also found in blood, which suggests that blood repertoires may mirror thyroid immune responses. Sample size was not statistically predetermined, and blinding of investigators to group allocation was not performed.

V loses 0 bases, J loses 4 bases, and the germline ends lie 9 bases apart. The CDR3 runs 14 amino acids, cysteine and phenylalanine included. This entry keeps only the CDR3 DNA: 42 bases, framed from base 1. CDR1 and CDR2, looked up from the germline V gene, are SGHNT and YENEEA. This clonotype was seen at least ten times. Its antigen specificity is not known. Base qualities are not provided; no much larger clone lies one nucleotide away. A patient counted as having stable Graves' hyperthyroidism if no progression to ophthalmopathy occurred over 18 months of follow-up. The hyperthyroidism patients were between 18 and 65 years old and newly diagnosed, with a disease duration of less than 2 months. The study excluded patients with uncontrolled infections, other autoimmune diseases, pregnancy or lactation. Diagnoses were based on clinical symptoms, serum thyroxine and TRAb, thyroid ultrasound and orbital computed tomography. PBMCs were isolated from approximately 10 ml of fresh peripheral blood by Ficoll-Paque density gradient centrifugation. Total RNA was extracted using Trizol reagent, and RNA quality was assessed on an Agilent 2100 Bioanalyzer.

The TCR beta CDR3 regions were amplified from the RNA transcripts. A first-round RT-PCR of the TCR CDR3 used the HTBI primer set with the Qiagen OneStep RT-PCR kit. The libraries were constructed in a second round of multiplex PCR and then size-selected and purified. Paired-end sequencing of the libraries was performed with 100 bp reads on an Illumina HiSeq2000. On the study's bioinformatics: Raw data were processed with SOAPnuke, discarding reads with adapters, uncalled bases, mean Phred below 15, or no exact constant-primer or identifier match. High-quality paired reads were merged using COPE v1.2.5, and each unique nucleotide sequence was defined as a clonotype. MiTCR v1.1 was used to align the clonotypes against IMGT TRBV, TRBD and TRBJ reference segments. The analysis was restricted to V-J combinations with a frequency above 0.0001, which together covered 99% to 99.2% of the repertoires. A TCS score was defined as the ratio of F50 (clonal expansion) to E x V (chaos), with BLOSUM62-based TCRdist applied between CDR3 peptides within each V-J. Welch's t-statistics and random forest reduced fewer than 550 V-J features to roughly 13, which were used in a naive Bayes classifier (R e1071). The raw public reads went through TCRdb reprocessing: fastp at Q25, MiXCR clone calling, in-frame beta chains kept. For every CDR3 protein sequence, its rows merge into one entry that carries the most common genes and DNA. For this entry, the V and J calls and clone size follow TCRdb and not the study's own pipeline. A total of fewer than 400,000 distinct CDR3 sequences appear in this sample, roughly 25% of them only once. The ten biggest clones cover about 70% of the sample.

Sequencing input: blood. This clonotype was sampled from a man aged 50 to 60 with Graves' hyperthyroidism. The sequence joins TRBV11-3 to TRBJ1-2; the D gene is not confidently resolved. The DNA sequence reads TGTGCCAGCAGCTTAGAGGGTCGTTCCTATGGCTACACCTTC. It is translated as CASSLEGRSYGYTF.